This TCR beta chain was sequenced in a study of blood T cells in healthy people across ages. The germline V gene has CDR1 MDHEN and CDR2 SYDVKM. The V end was cut by 8 bases, the J end by 3 bases, with 22 bases between. The CDR3 is made up of 16 amino acids. Per-sample yields of isolated PBMCs were at least 6 million. A sample-barcoded 5' primer and a J-beta primer mix were used in a second PCR of roughly 6 to 11 cycles. TCRdb recomputed calls from the 5' RACE reads with MiXCR, one row per CDR3 protein. The table records approximately 830,000 distinct CDR3 sequences, 60% to 80% of them present only once.

Sequencing was done on a sample of blood. This clonotype was obtained from a man aged 25 to 45 in good health. The chain employs TRBV28 and TRBJ1-2, with D tentatively TRBD1 (5 bases). CDR3 in DNA: TGTGCCAGCTTAACTATGATGGGGGGATGGGACTATGGCTACACCTTC. As protein: CASLTMMGGWDYGYTF.